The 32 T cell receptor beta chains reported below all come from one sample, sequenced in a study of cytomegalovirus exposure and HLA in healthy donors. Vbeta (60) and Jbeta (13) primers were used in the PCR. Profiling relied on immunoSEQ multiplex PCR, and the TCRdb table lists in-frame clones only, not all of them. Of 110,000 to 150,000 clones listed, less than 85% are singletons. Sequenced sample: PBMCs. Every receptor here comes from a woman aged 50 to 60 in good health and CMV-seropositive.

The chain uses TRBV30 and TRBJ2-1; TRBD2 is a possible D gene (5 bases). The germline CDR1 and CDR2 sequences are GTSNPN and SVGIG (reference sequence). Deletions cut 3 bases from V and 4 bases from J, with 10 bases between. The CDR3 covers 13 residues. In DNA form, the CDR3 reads TGTGCCTGGAGGGACTTGAATTACAATGAGCAGTTCTTC. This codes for CAWRDLNYNEQFF.

The DNA of the CDR3 is TGCGCCAGCAGCTTGGTTCCGGGTGCTGGCTACACCTTC. It encodes CASSLVPGAGYTF. The V gene is TRBV5-1, the J gene TRBJ1-2; D is ambiguous. The V gene lost 0 bases and the J gene lost 7 bases, with 10 bases spanning the gap. CDR3 length equals 13 residues. Germline V gives CDR1 SGHRS, CDR2 YFSETQ.

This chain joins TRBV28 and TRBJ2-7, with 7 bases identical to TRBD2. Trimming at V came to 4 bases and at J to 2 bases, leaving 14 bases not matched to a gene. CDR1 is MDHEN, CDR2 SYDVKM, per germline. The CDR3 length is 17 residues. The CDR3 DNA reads TGTGCCAGCAGTTCCCCTGGGGGGGTCCAGCATGCCTACGAGCAGTACTTC. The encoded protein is CASSSPGGVQHAYEQYF.

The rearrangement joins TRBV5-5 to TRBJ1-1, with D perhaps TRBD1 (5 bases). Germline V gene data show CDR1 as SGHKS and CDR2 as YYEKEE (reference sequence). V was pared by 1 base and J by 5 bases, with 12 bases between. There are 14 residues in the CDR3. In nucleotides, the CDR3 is TGTGCCAGCAGCTTGCAGGGTTGGGTAACTGAAGCTTTCTTT. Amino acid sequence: CASSLQGWVTEAFF.

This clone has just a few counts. The DNA of the CDR3 is TGTGCCAGCAGCCCAAGGACTAGCGGGGGGGAGACCCAGTACTTC. It is translated as CASSPRTSGGETQYF. The J gene is TRBJ2-5, the V gene TRBV7-2; 14 nucleotides match TRBD2. In germline, CDR1 is SGHTA, CDR2 FQGNSA. Germline trimming cut 5 bases from V and 5 bases from J; bases unmatched to any gene: 4. The CDR3 covers 15 residues.

The CDR3 region has the DNA TGCAGCGTTGTGGACAGCTTACAGTACTTC. Encoded protein: CSVVDSLQYF. This chain connects TRBV29-1 to TRBJ2-7; possibly TRBD1 for D (6 bases). V lost 4 bases and J lost 10, with 11 bases in between. The CDR3 loop spans 10 amino acids. Germline V gene data show CDR1 as SQVTM and CDR2 as ANQGSEA.

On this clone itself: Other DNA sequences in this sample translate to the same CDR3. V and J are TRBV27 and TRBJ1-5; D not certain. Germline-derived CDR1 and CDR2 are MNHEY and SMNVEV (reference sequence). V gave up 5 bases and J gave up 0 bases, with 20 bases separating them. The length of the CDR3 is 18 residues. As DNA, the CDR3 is TGTGCCAGCAGTCTTCCAACCAGTTGTGCCGATAGCAATCAGCCCCAGCATTTT. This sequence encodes CASSLPTSCADSNQPQHF.

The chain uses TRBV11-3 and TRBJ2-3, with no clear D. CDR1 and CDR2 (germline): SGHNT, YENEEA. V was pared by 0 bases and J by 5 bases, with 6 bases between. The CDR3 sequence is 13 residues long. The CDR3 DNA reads TGTGCCAGCAGCTTAGATCCCGGAGATACGCAGTATTTT. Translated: CASSLDPGDTQYF.

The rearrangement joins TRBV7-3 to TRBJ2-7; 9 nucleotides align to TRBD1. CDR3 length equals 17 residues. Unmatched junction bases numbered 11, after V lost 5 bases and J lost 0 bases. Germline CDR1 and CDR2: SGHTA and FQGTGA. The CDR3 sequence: CASSPQGRDRASYEQYF. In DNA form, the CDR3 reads TGTGCCAGCAGCCCACAGGGCCGGGACAGGGCCTCCTACGAGCAGTACTTC.

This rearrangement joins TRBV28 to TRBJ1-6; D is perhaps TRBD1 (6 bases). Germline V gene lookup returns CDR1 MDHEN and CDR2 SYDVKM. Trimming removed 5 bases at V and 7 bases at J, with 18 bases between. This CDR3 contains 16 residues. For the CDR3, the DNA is TGTGCCAGCAGTGACCACCCCGGGACACCCAATTCACCCCTCCACTTT. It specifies CASSDHPGTPNSPLHF.

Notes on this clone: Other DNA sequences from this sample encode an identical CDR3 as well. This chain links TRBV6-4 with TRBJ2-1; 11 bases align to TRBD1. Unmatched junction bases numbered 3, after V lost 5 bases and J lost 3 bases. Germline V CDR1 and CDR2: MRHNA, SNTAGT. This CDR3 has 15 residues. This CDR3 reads CASSQGQGVYNEQFF. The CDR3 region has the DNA TGTGCCAGCAGTCAGGGACAGGGGGTCTACAATGAGCAGTTCTTC.

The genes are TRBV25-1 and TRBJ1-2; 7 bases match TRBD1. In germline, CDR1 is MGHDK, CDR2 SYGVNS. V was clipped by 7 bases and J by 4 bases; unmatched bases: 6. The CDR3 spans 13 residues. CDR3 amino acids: CASKSGQTYGYTF. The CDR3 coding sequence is TGTGCCAGCAAGTCGGGACAGACCTATGGCTACACCTTC.

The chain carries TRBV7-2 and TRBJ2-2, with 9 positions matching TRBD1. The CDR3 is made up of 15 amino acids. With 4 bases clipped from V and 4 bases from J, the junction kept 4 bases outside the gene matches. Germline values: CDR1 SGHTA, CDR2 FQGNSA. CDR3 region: CASSWGQGTTGELFF. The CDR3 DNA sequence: TGTGCCAGCAGCTGGGGACAGGGAACCACCGGGGAGCTGTTTTTT.

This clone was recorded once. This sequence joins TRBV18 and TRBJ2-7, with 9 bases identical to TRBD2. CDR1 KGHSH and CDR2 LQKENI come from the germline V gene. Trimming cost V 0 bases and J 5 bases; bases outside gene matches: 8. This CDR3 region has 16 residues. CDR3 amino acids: CASSPPVRGGSHEQYF. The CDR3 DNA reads TGTGCCAGCTCACCACCCGTGCGGGGGGGTAGCCACGAGCAGTACTTC.

The CDR3 DNA reads TGTGCCAGCAACCGGGACAGGGGATCGCTCGAGCAGTACTTC. It specifies CASNRDRGSLEQYF. The chain links TRBV27 to TRBJ2-7; TRBD1 aligns across 10 bases. This CDR3 region has 14 residues. Germline V gene lookup returns CDR1 MNHEY and CDR2 SMNVEV (reference sequence). Trimming cost V 7 bases and J 6 bases; bases outside gene matches: 9.

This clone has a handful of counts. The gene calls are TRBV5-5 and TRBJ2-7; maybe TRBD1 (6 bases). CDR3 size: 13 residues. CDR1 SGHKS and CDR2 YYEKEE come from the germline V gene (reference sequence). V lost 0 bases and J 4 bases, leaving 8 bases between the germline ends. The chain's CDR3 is CASSLGGLYEQYF. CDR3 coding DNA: TGTGCCAGCAGCTTGGGGGGGCTATACGAGCAGTACTTC.

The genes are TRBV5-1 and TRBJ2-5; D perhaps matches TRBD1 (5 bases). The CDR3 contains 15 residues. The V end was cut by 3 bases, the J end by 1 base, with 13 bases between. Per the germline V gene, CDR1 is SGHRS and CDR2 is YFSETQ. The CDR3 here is CASSSLGRAQETQYF. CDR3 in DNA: TGCGCCAGCAGCTCCCTCGGCAGGGCCCAAGAGACCCAGTACTTC.

The CDR3 DNA reads TGCGCCAGCAGCCCCGGGACTAGCGGGGGGGGGTCCTACAATGAGCAGTTCTTC. Translation gives CASSPGTSGGGSYNEQFF. This rearrangement joins TRBV5-1 to TRBJ2-1, with 16 positions matching TRBD2. This CDR3 spans 18 amino acids. With 4 bases clipped from V and 1 base from J, the junction kept 5 bases outside the gene matches. Germline values: CDR1 SGHRS, CDR2 YFSETQ. Using reference TRBV5-1 and TRBJ2-1 for the parts outside the CDR3, the full variable domain is KAGVTQTPRYLIKTRGQQVTLSCSPISGHRSVSWYQQTPGQGLQFLFEYFSETQRNKGNFPGRFSGRQFSNSRSEMNVSTLELGDSALYLCASSPGTSGGGSYNEQFFGPGTRLTVL.

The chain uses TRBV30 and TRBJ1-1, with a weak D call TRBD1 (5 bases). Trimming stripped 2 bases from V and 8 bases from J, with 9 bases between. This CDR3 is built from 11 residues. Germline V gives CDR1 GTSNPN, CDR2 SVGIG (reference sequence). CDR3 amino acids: CAWSSGAEAFF. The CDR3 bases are TGTGCCTGGAGTAGTGGGGCGGAAGCTTTCTTT.

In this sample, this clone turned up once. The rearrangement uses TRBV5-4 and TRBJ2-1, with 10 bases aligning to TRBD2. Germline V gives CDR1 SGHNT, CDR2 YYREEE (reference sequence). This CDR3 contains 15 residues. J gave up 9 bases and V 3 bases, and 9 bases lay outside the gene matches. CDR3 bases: TGTGCCAGCAGCTCAGCGGGGGGGCCAGTTAGTGAGCAGTTCTTC. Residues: CASSSAGGPVSEQFF.

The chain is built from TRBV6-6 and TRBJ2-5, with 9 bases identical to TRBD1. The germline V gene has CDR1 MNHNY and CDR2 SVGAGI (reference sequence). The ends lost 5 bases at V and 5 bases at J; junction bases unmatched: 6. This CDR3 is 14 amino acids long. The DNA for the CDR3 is TGTGCCAGCAGTCCTCGGACAGGGGAGGAGACCCAGTACTTC. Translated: CASSPRTGEETQYF.

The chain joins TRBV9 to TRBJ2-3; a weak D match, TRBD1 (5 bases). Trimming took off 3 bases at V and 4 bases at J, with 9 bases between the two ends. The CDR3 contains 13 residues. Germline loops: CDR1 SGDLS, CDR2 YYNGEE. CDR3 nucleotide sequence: TGTGCCAGCAGCGCCGCAGGGTCAGATACGCAGTATTTT. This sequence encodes CASSAAGSDTQYF.

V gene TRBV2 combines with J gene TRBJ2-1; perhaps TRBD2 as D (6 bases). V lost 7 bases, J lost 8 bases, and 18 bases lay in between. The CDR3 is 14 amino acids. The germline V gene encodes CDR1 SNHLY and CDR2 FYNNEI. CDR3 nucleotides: TGTGCCAGCAAGATAAGGGCTAGGGAGGATGAGCAGTTCTTC. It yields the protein CASKIRAREDEQFF.

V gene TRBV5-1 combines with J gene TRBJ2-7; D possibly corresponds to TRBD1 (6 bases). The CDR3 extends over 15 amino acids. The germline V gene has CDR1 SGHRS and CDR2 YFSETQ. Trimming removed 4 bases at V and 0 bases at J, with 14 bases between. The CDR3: CASSPDLRGSYEQYF. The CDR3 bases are TGCGCCAGCAGCCCGGACCTCAGGGGCTCCTACGAGCAGTACTTC.

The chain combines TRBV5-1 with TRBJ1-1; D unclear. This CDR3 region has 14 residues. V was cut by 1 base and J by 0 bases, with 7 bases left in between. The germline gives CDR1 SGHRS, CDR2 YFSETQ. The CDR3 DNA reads TGCGCCAGCAGCTTGTTCGGGGTGAACACTGAAGCTTTCTTT. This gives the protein CASSLFGVNTEAFF.

The CDR3 nucleotides read TGTGCCAGCAGCGTGTGGAGGGAGAGCTACACCTTC. This translates into CASSVWRESYTF. The chain uses TRBV9 and TRBJ1-2; D ambiguous. Trimming pared 2 bases from V and 9 bases from J, leaving 11 bases between. The CDR3 is 12 residues long. In germline, CDR1 is SGDLS, CDR2 YYNGEE.

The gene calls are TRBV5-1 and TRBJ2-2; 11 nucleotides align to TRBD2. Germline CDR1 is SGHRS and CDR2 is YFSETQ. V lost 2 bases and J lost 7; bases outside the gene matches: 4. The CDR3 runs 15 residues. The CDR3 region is CASSFTSGGIGELFF. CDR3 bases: TGCGCCAGCAGCTTTACTAGCGGGGGAATCGGGGAGCTGTTTTTT.

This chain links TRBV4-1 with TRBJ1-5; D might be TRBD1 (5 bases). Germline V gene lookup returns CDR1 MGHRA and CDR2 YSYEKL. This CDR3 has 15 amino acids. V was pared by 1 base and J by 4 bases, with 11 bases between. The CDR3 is CASSQVGGENQPQHF. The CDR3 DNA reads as TGCGCCAGCAGCCAAGTTGGGGGGGAGAATCAGCCCCAGCATTTT.

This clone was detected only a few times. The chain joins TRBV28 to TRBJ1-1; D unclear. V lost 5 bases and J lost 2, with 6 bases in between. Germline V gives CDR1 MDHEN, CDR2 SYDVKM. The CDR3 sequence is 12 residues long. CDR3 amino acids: CASSVLNTEAFF. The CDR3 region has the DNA TGTGCCAGCAGTGTACTCAACACTGAAGCTTTCTTT.

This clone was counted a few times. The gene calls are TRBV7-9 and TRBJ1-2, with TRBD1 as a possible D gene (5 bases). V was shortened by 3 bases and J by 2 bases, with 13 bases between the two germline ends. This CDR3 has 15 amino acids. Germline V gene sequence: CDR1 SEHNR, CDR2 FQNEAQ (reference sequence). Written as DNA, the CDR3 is TGTGCCAGCAGCTTGGCGGGGGACTCCAACTATGGCTACACCTTC. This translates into CASSLAGDSNYGYTF.

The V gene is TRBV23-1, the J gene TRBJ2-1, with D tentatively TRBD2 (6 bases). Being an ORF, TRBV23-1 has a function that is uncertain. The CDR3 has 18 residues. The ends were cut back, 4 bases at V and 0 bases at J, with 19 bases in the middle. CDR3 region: CASSRTLKRVSSYNEQFF. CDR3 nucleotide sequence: TGCGCCAGCAGTCGAACTCTCAAGCGGGTAAGCTCCTACAATGAGCAGTTCTTC.

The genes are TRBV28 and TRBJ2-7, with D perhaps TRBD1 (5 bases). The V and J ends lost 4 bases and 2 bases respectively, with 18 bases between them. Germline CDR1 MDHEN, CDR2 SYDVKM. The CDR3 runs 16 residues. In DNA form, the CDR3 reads TGTGCCAGCAGTTCCCCTCCCCCCGACAGTCCCTACGAGCAGTACTTC. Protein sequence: CASSSPPPDSPYEQYF. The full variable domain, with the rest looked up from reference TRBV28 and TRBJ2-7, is DVKVTQSSRYLVKRTGEKVFLECVQDMDHENMFWYRQDPGLGLRLIYFSYDVKMKEKGDIPEGYSVSREKKERFSLILESASTNQTSMYLCASSSPPPDSPYEQYFGPGTRLTVT.